This TCR beta chain was obtained from a study of cytomegalovirus exposure and HLA in healthy donors. Whole-study results and caveats: Segments of the TCR beta V type were, in most cases, productive about 87% or about 30% of the time in an earlier analysis. Despite most TCR sequences being rare, some public TCRs occurred in many donors.

Unrecorded immune exposure was likely among donors, who were nominally healthy when sampled. The CDR3 contains 12 residues. Germline CDR1 and CDR2: SEHNR and FQNEAQ (reference sequence). Comment on this clone: Its specificity is not known. One junction end does not reproduce the germline sequence, and a read error may be involved.

Vbeta (60) and Jbeta (13) primers were used in the PCR. Measured with immunoSEQ multiplex PCR; TCRdb has only the in-frame clones, and not every one. Of some 140,000 clones in the sample, roughly two thirds were seen once. Sequencing used PBMCs. The clonotype comes from a woman between 35 and 50 years old in good health and CMV-seronegative. The chain recombines TRBV7-9 with TRBJ1-6; D gene uncertain. This CDR3 is CSSSLRGSPLHF. The CDR3, as DNA: TGTTCCAGCAGCTTAAGAGGTTCACCCCTCCACTTT.